A single TCR beta chain is shown here with its context. Its antigen is still unknown. The CDR3 has 15 residues. Germline lookup yields CDR1 SEHNR and CDR2 FQNEAQ (reference sequence). V lost 5 bases and J lost 5; bases outside the gene matches: 11. The data derive from a study of OX40 agonist ivuxolimab in advanced cancers. Background on the study: It was ivuxolimab, an agonistic anti-OX40 (CD134) antibody, that patients were treated with. Prior anti-PD-1, anti-PD-L1 or anti-CTLA-4 therapy did not bar entry, and approximately 40% had some. People in dose escalation had one of these cancers: hepatocellular carcinoma, melanoma, renal cell or head and neck cancer.

Whole-study results and caveats: Averaging showed that CD8+ T cells had more expanded clones than CD4+ did.

Data came from immunoSEQ multiplex PCR; TCRdb stores just in-frame clones and leaves some out. The table has 90,000 or so clones, 90% to 95% seen once; the top ten hold 2% to 3%. This material consisted of CD4+ or CD8+ T cells sorted from blood, taken in a trial of the OX40 agonist ivuxolimab. The sequence came from an adult with an advanced solid tumor such as melanoma, head and neck, liver or kidney cancer. The rearrangement joins TRBV7-9 to TRBJ1-1; 7 bases are a match to TRBD1. The CDR3 DNA reads as TGTGCCAGCAGCCGTAGGACAGGCGGGGGGACTGAAGCTTTCTTT. Amino acids: CASSRRTGGGTEAFF.